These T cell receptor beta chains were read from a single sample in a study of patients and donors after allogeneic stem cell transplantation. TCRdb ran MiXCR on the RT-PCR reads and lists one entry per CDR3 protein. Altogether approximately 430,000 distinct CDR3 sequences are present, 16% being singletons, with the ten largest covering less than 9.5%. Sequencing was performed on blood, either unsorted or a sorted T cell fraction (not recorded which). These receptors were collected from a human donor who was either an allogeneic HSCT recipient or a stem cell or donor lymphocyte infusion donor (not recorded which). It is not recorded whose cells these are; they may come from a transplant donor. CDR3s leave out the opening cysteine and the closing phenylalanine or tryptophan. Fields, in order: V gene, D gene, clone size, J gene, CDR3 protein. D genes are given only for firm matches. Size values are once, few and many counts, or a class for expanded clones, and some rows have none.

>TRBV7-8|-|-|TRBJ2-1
ASRRGTYNEQF
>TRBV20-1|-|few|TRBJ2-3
SASMGGPSTDTQY
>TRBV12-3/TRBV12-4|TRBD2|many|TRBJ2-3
ASTGGTDTQY
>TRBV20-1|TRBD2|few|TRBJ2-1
SARDPGTSVDEQF
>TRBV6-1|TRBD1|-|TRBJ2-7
ASALGQGYEQY
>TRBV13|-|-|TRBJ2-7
ASIQAGQPYEQY
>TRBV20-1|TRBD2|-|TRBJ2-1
SAPSAGVYNEQF
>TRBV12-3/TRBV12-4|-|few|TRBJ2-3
ASSDALDTDTQY
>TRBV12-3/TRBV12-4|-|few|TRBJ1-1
ASSYRAGSTEAF
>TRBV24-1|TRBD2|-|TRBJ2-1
ATSDFRDYTVSYNEQF
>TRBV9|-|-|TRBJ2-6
ASRTPSGANVLT
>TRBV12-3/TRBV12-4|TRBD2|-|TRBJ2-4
ASSLTSGKIDIQY
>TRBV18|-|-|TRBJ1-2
ASSPPRRTTNYGYT
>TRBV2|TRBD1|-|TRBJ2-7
ASTGTAYEQY
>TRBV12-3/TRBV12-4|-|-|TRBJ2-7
ASSFGPLPNEQY
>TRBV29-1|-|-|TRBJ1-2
SVSNPRQQYGYT
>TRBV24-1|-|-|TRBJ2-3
ATSETGADTQY
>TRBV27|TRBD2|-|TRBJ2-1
ASSLFARTSGDNEQF
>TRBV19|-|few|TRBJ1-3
ASSPDSSGNTIY
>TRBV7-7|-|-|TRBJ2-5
ASSLGGGLTEETQY
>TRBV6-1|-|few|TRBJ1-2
ASRPPGEGRGYT
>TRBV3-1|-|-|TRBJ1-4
ASSHERDGPNEKLF
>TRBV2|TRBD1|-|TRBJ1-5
ASTRDRGGGNQPQH
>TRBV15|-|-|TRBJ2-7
ATSRDGTYEQY
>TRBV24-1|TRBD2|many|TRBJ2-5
ATSAGEFQETQY
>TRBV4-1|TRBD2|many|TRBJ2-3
ASSHRRTSGVTDTQY
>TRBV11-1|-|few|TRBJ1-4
ASRDPTGFGTAAEKLF
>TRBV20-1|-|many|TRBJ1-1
SPLHRKEPFEAF
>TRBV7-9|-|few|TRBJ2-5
ASSLVPSGETQY
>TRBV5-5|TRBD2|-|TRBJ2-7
ASRYQGGAYEQY
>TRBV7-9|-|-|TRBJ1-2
ASSLAKAGYT
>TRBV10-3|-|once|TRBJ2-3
AIRRNEDTQY
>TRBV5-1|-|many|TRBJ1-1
ASSQETRNTEAF
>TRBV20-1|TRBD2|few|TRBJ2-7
SASRQSGGAMYEQY
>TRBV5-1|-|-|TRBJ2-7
ASSLEKWSPYEQY
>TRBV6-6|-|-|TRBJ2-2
ASSGFSTGELF
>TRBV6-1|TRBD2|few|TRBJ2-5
ASSRPSGRSPETQY
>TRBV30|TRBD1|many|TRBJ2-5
AWSPGTGGIRKTQY
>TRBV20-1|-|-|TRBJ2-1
SARGGTRSYNEQF
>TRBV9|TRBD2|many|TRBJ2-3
ASSLTAAGVLNTQY
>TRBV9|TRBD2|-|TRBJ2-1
ASSATSGRPYNEQF
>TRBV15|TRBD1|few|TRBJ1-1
ATSIGTGALSF
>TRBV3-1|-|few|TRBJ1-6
ASSQDGGVYRSPLH
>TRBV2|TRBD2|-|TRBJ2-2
ASRGTSGSSGELF
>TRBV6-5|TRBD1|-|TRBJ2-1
ASSYSGQGTYNEQF
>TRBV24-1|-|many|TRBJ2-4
ATSDFSGGSY
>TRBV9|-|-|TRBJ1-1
ASSVGGKNTEAF
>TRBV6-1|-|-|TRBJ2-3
ASMGQNTDTQY
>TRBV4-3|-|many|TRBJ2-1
ASSQDSGGAMF
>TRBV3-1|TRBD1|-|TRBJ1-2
ASSQDPTGGGYGYT
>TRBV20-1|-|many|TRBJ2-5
SAPDQGTQY